This TCR beta chain was documented in a study of T cells in Graves' hyperthyroidism and ophthalmopathy (dated 2019 in TCRdb). About the investigation overall: Peripheral blood samples were taken at initial diagnosis, before any treatment was given. To identify TCR V-J signatures that set the groups apart, the researchers used a discovery cohort of about a hundred patients, made up of 43 with Graves' ophthalmopathy and about 60 with stable Graves' hyperthyroidism. Whether ophthalmopathy could be predicted prospectively was tested in an independent validation cohort made up of fewer than 20 hyperthyroidism patients plus 17 patients who later progressed to ophthalmopathy. The approximately 97 discovery patients were randomly divided into training and test sets at a 7:3 ratio. In roughly six Graves' hyperthyroidism patients, the study also compared T-cell repertoires from thyroid tissue with T-cell repertoires from blood. Once sampling was done, hyperthyroidism patients were given methimazole at a starting dose of 30 mg daily, whereas ophthalmopathy patients were given high-dose intravenous methylprednisolone. The paper reports TCR Vbeta CDR3 sequencing of approximately 140 peripheral blood samples: some 41 ophthalmopathy, fewer than 80 hyperthyroidism and around 17 progressor patients. Broad study findings and their caveats: Ophthalmopathy was separated from stable hyperthyroidism by a 13 V-J signature model, with approximately 90% sensitivity and roughly 81% specificity obtained in cross-validation and 80%/75% obtained in testing. Most expanded thyroid clonotypes (frequency above 0.001) were also detected in blood, a finding suggesting that blood repertoires may reflect thyroid immune responses. Sample size was not statistically predetermined, and investigators were not blinded to group allocation. In validation, progression to ophthalmopathy was predicted by the model with around 70% sensitivity and 72% to 80% specificity, a median of about 6 months before onset.

Ophthalmopathy patients had moderately to severely active disease, with a Clinical Activity Score of 3 or more, a NOSPECS grade of 4 or more, and a disease duration of less than 3 months. Patients with uncontrolled infections, other autoimmune diseases, pregnancy or lactation were excluded. Clinical symptoms, serum thyroxine and TRAb, thyroid ultrasound, and orbital computed tomography formed the basis for the diagnoses. PBMCs were isolated from around 10 ml of fresh peripheral blood by Ficoll-Paque density gradient centrifugation. Total RNA was extracted with Trizol reagent, and quality was checked on an Agilent 2100 Bioanalyzer. The TCR beta CDR3 regions were amplified from the RNA transcripts. For the first round of RT-PCR on the TCR CDR3, the HTBI primer set was used together with the Qiagen OneStep RT-PCR kit. Libraries were constructed in a second round of multiplex PCR, after which size selection and purification were carried out. The libraries were sequenced on an Illumina HiSeq2000 using paired-end 100 bp reads. The paper's processing steps were these. SOAPnuke was used to process the raw data, removing reads that contained adapters or uncalled bases, had a mean Phred below 15, or lacked an exact match to the constant primer or identifier. High-quality paired reads were merged with COPE v1.2.5, and unique nucleotide sequences were defined as clonotypes. MiTCR v1.1 was used to align the clonotypes against IMGT TRBV, TRBD and TRBJ reference segments. Analysis was restricted to V-J combinations with a frequency above 0.0001, which covered just over 98% of repertoires. A TCS score was defined as the ratio of F50 (clonal expansion) to E x V (chaos), with BLOSUM62-based TCRdist applied between CDR3 peptides within each V-J. Welch's t-statistics and random forest reduced several hundred V-J features to 10 to 15, which were used in a naive Bayes classifier (R e1071). TCRdb trimmed public reads at Q25 via fastp, called clones via MiXCR and kept in-frame beta chains. Entries are consolidated by CDR3 protein sequence, retaining the most common genes and DNA. The V and J calls reflect TCRdb's pipeline rather than the authors' work. For this sample the table gives under 550,000 distinct CDR3 sequences, of which 15% to 20% were detected only once. 47% of the sample rests with the top ten.

Turning to this clonotype: Its binding antigen is unknown. Nothing much larger sits one base from this clone, and base qualities are not available.

CDR1 and CDR2, looked up from the germline V gene, are SGHTA and FQGNSA. The CDR3 sequence holds 19 residues, the cysteine and phenylalanine included. The only DNA kept is the CDR3, 57 bases in frame from the first base. Trimming takes 5 bases from V and 0 bases from J, and the germline ends sit 23 bases apart. This sequence was found in a man aged 40-55 years with Graves' ophthalmopathy. In this chain, TRBV7-2 is recombined with TRBJ2-4, with the D gene tentatively TRBD1 or TRBD2, based on 5 matching bases in each. The sample consisted of blood. For the CDR3, the sequence is CASSPPGAEFRIAKNIQYF. The nucleotides read TGTGCCAGCAGCCCCCCCGGGGCAGAGTTTCGAATAGCCAAAAACATTCAGTACTTC.